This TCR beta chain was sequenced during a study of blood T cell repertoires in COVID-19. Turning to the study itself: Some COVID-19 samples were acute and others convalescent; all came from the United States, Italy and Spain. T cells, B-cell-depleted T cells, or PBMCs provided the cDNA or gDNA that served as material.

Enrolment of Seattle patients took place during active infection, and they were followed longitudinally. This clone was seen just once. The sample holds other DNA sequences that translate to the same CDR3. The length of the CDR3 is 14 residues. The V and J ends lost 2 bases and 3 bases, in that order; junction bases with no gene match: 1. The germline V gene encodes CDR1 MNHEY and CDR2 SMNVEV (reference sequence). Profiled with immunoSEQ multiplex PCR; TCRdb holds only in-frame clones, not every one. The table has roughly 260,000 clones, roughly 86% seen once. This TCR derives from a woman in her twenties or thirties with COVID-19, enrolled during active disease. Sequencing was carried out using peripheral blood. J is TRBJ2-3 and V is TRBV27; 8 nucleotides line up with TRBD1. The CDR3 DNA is TGTGCCAGCAGTTTACGACAGGGGACAGATACGCAGTATTTT. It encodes CASSLRQGTDTQYF.